This note documents a single T cell receptor beta chain sequence. This record belongs to a study of shared clonotypes between healthy human individuals. The CDR3 loop spans 14 amino acids. With 4 bases removed from V and 5 bases from J, the gap between germline ends came to 15 bases. CDR1 is MNHNY, CDR2 SVGAGI, per germline (reference sequence). Produced via immunoSEQ multiplex PCR; TCRdb's table is partial and in-frame only. This table has more than 500,000 clones, roughly 96% appearing once. Naive CD8 cells lacked CD45RO and underwent positive selection for CCR7, leaving out terminally differentiated effector memory CD45RA+ cells.

This sequence was found in a woman between 25 and 40 years old in good health. The specimen sequenced was naive CD8+ T cells sorted from blood. The chain links TRBV6-6 to TRBJ2-7; tentatively, D is TRBD1 or TRBD2 (6 bases each). In DNA form, the CDR3 reads TGTGCCAGCAGTTTGGGGGGCGAATCCCACGAGCAGTACTTC. It specifies CASSLGGESHEQYF.